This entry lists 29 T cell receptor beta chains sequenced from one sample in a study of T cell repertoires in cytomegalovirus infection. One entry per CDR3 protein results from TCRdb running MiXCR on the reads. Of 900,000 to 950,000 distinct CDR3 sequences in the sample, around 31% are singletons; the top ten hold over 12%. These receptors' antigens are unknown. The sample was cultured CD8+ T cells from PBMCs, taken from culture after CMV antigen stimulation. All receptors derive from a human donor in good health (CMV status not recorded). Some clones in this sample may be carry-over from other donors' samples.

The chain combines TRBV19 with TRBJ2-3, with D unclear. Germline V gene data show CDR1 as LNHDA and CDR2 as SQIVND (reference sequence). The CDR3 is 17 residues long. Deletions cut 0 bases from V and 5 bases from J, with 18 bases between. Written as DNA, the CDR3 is TGTGCCAGTAGTATAGATTTTACGGGTCCGGTGATAGATACGCAGTATTTT. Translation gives CASSIDFTGPVIDTQYF.

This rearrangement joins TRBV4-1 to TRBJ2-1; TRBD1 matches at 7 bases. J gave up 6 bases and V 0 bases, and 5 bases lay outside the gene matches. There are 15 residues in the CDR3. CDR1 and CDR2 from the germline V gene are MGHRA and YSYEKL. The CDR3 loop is CASSQDRDSPNEQFF. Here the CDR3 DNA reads TGCGCCAGCAGCCAAGACCGGGACAGCCCCAATGAGCAGTTCTTC.

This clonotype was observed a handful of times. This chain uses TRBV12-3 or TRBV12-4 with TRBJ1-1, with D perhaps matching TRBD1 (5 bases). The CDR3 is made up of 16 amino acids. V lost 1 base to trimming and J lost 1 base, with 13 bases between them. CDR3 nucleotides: TGTGCCAGCAGTTTAGGACAGACCAACCCGAACACTGAAGCTTTCTTT. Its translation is CASSLGQTNPNTEAFF.

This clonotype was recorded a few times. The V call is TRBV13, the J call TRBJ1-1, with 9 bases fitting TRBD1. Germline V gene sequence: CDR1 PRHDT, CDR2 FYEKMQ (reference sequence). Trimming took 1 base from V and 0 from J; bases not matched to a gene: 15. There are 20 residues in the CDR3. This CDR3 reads CASSLEVMRTGDGMNTEAFF. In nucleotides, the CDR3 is TGTGCCAGCAGCTTAGAGGTCATGAGGACAGGGGACGGCATGAACACTGAAGCTTTCTTT.

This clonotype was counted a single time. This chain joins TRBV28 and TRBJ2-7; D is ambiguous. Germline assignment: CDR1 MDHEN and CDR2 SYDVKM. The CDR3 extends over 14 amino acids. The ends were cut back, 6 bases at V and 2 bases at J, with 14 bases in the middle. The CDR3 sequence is CASSEPGRTYEQYV. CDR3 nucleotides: TGTGCCAGCAGCGAACCAGGCAGAACCTACGAGCAGTACGTC.

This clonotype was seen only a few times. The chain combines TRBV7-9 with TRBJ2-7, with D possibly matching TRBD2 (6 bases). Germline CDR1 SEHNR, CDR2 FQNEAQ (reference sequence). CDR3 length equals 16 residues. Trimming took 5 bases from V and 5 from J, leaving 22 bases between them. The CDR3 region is CASSPRIAASRDEQYF. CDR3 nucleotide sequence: TGTGCCAGCAGCCCCAGGATAGCGGCCTCTCGGGACGAGCAGTACTTC. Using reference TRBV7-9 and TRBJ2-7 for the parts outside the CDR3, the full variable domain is DTGVSQNPRHKITKRGQNVTFRCDPISEHNRLYWYRQTLGQGPEFLTYFQNEAQLEKSRLLSDRFSAERPKGSFSTLEIQRTEQGDSAMYLCASSPRIAASRDEQYFGPGTRLTVT.

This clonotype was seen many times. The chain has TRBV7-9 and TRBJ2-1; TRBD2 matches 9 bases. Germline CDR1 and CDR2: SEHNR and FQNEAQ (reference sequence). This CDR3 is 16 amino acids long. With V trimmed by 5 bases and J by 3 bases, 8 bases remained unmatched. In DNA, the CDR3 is TGTGCCAGCAGCCCCCCTAGCGGGGAAAGCTACAATGAGCAGTTCTTC. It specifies CASSPPSGESYNEQFF.

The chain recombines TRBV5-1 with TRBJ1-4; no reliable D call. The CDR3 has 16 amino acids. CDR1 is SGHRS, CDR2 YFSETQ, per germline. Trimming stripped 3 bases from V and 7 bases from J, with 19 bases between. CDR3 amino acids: CASSSYKGVDGEKLFF. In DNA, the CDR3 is TGCGCCAGCAGCTCGTACAAGGGTGTTGATGGTGAAAAACTGTTTTTT.

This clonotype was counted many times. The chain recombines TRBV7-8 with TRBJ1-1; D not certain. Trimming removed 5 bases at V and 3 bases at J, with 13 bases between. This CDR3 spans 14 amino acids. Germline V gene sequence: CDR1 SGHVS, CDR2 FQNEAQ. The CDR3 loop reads CASSLRRRDTEAFF. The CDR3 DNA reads TGTGCCAGCAGCCTTCGACGACGAGACACTGAAGCTTTCTTT.

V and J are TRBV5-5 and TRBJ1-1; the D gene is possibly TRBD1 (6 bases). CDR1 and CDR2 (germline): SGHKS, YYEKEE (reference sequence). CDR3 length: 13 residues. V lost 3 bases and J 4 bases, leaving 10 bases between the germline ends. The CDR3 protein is CASSSRDITEAFF. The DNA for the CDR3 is TGTGCCAGCAGCTCCCGGGACATCACTGAAGCTTTCTTT.

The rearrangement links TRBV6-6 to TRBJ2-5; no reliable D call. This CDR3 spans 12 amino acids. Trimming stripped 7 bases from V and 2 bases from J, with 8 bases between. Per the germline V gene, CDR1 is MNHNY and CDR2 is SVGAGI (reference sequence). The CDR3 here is CASKELQETQYF. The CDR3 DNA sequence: TGTGCCAGCAAAGAGTTACAAGAGACCCAGTACTTC.

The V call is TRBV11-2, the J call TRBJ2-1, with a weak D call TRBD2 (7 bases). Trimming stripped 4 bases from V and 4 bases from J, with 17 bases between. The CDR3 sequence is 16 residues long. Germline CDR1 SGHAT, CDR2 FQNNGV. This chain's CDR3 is CASSSPWAGAYNEQFF. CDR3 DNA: TGTGCCAGCAGCTCTCCCTGGGCGGGGGCTTACAATGAGCAGTTCTTC. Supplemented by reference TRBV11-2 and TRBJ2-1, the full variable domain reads EAGVAQSPRYKIIEKRQSVAFWCNPISGHATLYWYQQILGQGPKLLIQFQNNGVVDDSQLPKDRFSAERLKGVDSTLKIQPAKLEDSAVYLCASSSPWAGAYNEQFFGPGTRLTVL.

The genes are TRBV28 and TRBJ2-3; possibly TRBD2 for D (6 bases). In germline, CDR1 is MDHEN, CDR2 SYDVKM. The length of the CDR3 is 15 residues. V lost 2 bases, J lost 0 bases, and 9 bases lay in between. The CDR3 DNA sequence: TGTGCCAGCAGTTTAGGCGGGAAGAGCACAGATACGCAGTATTTT. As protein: CASSLGGKSTDTQYF.

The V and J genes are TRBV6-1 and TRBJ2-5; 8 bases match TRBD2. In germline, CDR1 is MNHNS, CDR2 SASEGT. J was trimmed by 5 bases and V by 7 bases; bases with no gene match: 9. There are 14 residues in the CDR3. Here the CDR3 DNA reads TGTGCCAGCACCGACGGGGGGGCGCCGGAGACCCAGTACTTC. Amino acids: CASTDGGAPETQYF.

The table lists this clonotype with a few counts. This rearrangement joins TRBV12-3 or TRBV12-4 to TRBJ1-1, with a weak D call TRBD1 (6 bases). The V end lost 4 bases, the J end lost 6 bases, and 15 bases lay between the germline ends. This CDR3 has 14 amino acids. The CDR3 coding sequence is TGTGCCAGCAGTTGGCAGGGGAGCAGTGCTGAAGCTTTCTTT. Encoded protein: CASSWQGSSAEAFF.

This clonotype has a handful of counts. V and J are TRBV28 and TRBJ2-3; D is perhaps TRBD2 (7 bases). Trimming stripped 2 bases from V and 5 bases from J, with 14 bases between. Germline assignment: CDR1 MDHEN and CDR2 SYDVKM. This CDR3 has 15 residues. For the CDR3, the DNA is TGTGCCAGCAGTTTAGGGGGGGGCCGGTTAGATACGCAGTATTTT. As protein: CASSLGGGRLDTQYF. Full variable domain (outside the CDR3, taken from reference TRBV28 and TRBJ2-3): DVKVTQSSRYLVKRTGEKVFLECVQDMDHENMFWYRQDPGLGLRLIYFSYDVKMKEKGDIPEGYSVSREKKERFSLILESASTNQTSMYLCASSLGGGRLDTQYFGPGTRLTVL.

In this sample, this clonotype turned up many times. The CDR3 spells CASSYGRSNEQFF. The CDR3 DNA reads TGTGCCAGCAGTTACGGACGGTCCAATGAGCAGTTCTTC. The rearrangement uses TRBV6-5 and TRBJ2-1, with unresolved D. Looked up from germline, CDR1 is MNHEY and CDR2 is SVGAGI. The CDR3 has 13 residues. The V end was cut by 2 bases, the J end by 6 bases, with 8 bases between.

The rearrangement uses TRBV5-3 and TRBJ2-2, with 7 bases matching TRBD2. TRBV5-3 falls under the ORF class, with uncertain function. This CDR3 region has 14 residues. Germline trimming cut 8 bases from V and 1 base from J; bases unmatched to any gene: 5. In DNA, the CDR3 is TGTGCCAGCAGCGGGAAGGGGAACACCGGGGAGCTGTTTTTT. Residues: CASSGKGNTGELFF.

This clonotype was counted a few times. The CDR3 protein is CASSRETGVRDGYTF. DNA of the CDR3: TGTGCCAGTAGTAGGGAGACAGGGGTTCGAGATGGCTACACCTTC. The chain has TRBV19 and TRBJ1-2, with TRBD1 matching 8 bases. V gave up 4 bases and J gave up 6 bases; unmatched junction bases: 10. Germline V gene data show CDR1 as LNHDA and CDR2 as SQIVND (reference sequence). The CDR3 loop spans 15 amino acids. The complete variable domain, with remaining parts taken from reference TRBV19 and TRBJ1-2, reads DGGITQSPKYLFRKEGQNVTLSCEQNLNHDAMYWYRQDPGQGLRLIYYSQIVNDFQKGDIAEGYSVSREKKESFPLTVTSAQKNPTAFYLCASSRETGVRDGYTFGSGTRLTVV.

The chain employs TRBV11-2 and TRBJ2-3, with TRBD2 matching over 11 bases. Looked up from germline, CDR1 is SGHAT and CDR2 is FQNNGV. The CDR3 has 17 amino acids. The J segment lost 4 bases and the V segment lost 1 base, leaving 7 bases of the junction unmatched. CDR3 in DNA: TGTGCCAGCAGCTTAGGGGTTGTAGCGGGGGGGCCAGATACGCAGTATTTT. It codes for CASSLGVVAGGPDTQYF. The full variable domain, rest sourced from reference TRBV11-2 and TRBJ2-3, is EAGVAQSPRYKIIEKRQSVAFWCNPISGHATLYWYQQILGQGPKLLIQFQNNGVVDDSQLPKDRFSAERLKGVDSTLKIQPAKLEDSAVYLCASSLGVVAGGPDTQYFGPGTRLTVL.

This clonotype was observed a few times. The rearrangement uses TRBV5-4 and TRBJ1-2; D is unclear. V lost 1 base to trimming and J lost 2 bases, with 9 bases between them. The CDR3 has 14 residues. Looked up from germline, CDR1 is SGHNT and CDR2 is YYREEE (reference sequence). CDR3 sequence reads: CASSLIWENYGYTF. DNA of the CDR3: TGTGCCAGCAGCTTGATATGGGAAAACTATGGCTACACCTTC. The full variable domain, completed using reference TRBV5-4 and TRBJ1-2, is ETGVTQSPTHLIKTRGQQVTLRCSSQSGHNTVSWYQQALGQGPQFIFQYYREEENGRGNFPPRFSGLQFPNYSSELNVNALELDDSALYLCASSLIWENYGYTFGSGTRLTVV.

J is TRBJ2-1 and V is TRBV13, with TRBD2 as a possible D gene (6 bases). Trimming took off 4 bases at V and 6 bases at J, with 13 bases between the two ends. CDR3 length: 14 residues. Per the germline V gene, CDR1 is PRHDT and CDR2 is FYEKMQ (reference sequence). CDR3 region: CASSWDGSVNEQFF. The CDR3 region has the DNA TGTGCCAGCAGCTGGGACGGGAGCGTCAATGAGCAGTTCTTC. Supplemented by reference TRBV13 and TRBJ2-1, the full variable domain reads AAGVIQSPRHLIKEKRETATLKCYPIPRHDTVYWYQQGPGQDPQFLISFYEKMQSDKGSIPDRFSAQQFSDYHSELNMSSLELGDSALYFCASSWDGSVNEQFFGPGTRLTVL.

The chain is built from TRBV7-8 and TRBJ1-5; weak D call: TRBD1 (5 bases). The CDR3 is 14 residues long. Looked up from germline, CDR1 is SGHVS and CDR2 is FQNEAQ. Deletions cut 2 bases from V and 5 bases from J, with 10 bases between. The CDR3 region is CASSLWGSYQPQHF. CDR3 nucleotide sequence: TGTGCCAGCAGCTTATGGGGCTCTTATCAGCCCCAGCATTTT. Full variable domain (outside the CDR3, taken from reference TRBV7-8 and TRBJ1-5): GAGVSQSPRYKVAKRGQDVALRCDPISGHVSLFWYQQALGQGPEFLTYFQNEAQLDKSGLPSDRFFAERPEGSVSTLKIQRTQQEDSAVYLCASSLWGSYQPQHFGDGTRLSIL.

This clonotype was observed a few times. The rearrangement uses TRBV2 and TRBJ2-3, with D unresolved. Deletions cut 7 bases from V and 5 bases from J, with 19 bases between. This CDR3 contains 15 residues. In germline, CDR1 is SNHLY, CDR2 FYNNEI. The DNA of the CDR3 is TGTGCCAGCACCTTGGCAAAGCAGATGCGAGATACGCAGTATTTT. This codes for CASTLAKQMRDTQYF.

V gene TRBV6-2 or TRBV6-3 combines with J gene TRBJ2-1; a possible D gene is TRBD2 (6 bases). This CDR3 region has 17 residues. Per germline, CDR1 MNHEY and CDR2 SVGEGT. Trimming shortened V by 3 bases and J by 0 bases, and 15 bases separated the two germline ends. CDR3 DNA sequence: TGTGCCAGCAGTTATGCCGGGGGAGGCTCCTCCTACAATGAGCAGTTCTTC. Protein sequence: CASSYAGGGSSYNEQFF.

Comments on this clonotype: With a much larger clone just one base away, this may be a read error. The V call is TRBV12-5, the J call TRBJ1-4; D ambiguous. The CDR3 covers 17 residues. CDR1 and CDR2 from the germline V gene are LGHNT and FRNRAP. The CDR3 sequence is CASDLGSRLSTNEKLFF. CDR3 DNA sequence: TGTGCTAGTGATTTGGGGTCCAGATTATCAACTAATGAAAAACTGTTTTTT.

The CDR3 loop reads CASSLVGGAEAFF. The CDR3 DNA reads TGTGCCAGCAGCTTAGTGGGGGGGGCTGAAGCTTTCTTT. The V gene is TRBV13, the J gene TRBJ1-1; TRBD1 might be the D (5 bases). V was pared by 1 base and J by 6 bases, with 9 bases between. The CDR3 covers 13 residues. Germline assignment: CDR1 PRHDT and CDR2 FYEKMQ (reference sequence).

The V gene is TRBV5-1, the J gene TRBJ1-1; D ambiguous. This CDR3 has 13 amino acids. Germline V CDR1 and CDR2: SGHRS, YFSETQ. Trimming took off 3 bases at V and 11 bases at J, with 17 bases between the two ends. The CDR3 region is CASSSARPAVAFF. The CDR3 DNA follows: TGCGCCAGCAGCTCGGCAAGGCCGGCGGTTGCTTTCTTT.

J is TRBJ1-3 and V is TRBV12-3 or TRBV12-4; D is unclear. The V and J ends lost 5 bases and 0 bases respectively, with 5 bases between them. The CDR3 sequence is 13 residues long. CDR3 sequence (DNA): TGTGCCAGCAGTCACAACTCTGGAAACACCATATATTTT. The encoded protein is CASSHNSGNTIYF.